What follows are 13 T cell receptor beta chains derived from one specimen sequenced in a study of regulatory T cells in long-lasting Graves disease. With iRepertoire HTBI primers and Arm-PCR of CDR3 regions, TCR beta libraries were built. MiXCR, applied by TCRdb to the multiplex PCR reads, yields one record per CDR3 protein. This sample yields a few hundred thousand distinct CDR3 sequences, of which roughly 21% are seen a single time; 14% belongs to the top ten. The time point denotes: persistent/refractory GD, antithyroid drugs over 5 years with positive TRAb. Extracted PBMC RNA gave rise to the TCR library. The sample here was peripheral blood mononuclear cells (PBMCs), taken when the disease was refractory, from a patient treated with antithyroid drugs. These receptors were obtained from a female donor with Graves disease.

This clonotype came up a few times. CDR3 amino acids: CSARLAGADTQYF. The DNA of the CDR3 is TGCAGTGCTAGATTAGCGGGAGCAGATACGCAGTATTTT. This chain links TRBV20-1 with TRBJ2-3; 9 bases align to TRBD2. The CDR3 covers 13 residues. The trim removed 2 bases at V and 4 bases at J, leaving 1 base unmatched. CDR1 and CDR2 (germline): DFQATT, SNEGSKA (reference sequence).

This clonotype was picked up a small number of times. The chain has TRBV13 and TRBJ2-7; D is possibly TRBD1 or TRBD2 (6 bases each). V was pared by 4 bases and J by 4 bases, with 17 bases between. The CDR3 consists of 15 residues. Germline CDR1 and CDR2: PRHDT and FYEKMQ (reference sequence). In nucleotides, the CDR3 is TGTGCCAGCAGCTCGAGGAGGGGACAACCTTACGAGCAGTACTTC. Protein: CASSSRRGQPYEQYF.

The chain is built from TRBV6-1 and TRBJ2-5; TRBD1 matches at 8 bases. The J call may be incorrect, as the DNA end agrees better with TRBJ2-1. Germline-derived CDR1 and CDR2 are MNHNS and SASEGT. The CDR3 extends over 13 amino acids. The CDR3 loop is CATYGQGARGQFF. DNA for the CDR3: TGTGCCACCTACGGTCAGGGGGCGCGAGGGCAGTTCTTC.

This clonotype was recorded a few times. The CDR3 loop is CASRNSGIADTQYF. CDR3 DNA sequence: TGCGCCAGCAGAAATAGCGGGATTGCAGATACGCAGTATTTT. The gene calls are TRBV5-1 and TRBJ2-3, with 8 nucleotides matching TRBD2. The CDR3 is made up of 14 amino acids. The J segment lost 4 bases and the V segment lost 5 bases, leaving 6 bases of the junction unmatched. Germline loops: CDR1 SGHRS, CDR2 YFSETQ. The complete variable domain, with remaining parts taken from reference TRBV5-1 and TRBJ2-3, reads KAGVTQTPRYLIKTRGQQVTLSCSPISGHRSVSWYQQTPGQGLQFLFEYFSETQRNKGNFPGRFSGRQFSNSRSEMNVSTLELGDSALYLCASRNSGIADTQYFGPGTRLTVL.

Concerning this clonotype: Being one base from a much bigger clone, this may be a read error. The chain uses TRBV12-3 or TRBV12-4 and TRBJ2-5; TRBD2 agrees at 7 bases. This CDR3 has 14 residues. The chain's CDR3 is CAGSWTSVQETQYF. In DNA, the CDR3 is TGTGCCGGCAGTTGGACTAGTGTACAAGAGACCCAGTACTTC.

The CDR3: CSALGQKDSNQPQHF. The CDR3 DNA reads as TGCAGTGCGTTGGGACAGAAAGATAGCAATCAGCCCCAGCATTTT. The chain links TRBV20-1 to TRBJ1-5, with TRBD1 identical over 7 bases. In germline, CDR1 is DFQATT, CDR2 SNEGSKA (reference sequence). V dropped 6 bases and J dropped 0; count of bases not matched to a gene: 8. The CDR3 is 15 residues long.

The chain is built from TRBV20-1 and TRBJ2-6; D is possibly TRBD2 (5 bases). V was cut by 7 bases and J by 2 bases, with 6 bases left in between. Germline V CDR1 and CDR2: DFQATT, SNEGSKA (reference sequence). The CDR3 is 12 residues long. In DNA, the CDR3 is TGCAGTGGAGGGACTGGGGCCAACGTCCTGACTTTC. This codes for CSGGTGANVLTF.

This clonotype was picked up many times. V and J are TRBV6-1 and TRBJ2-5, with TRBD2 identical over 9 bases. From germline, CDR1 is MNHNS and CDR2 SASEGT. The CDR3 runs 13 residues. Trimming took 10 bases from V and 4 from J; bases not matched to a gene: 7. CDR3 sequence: CATKAGGGETQYF. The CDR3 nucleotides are TGTGCCACCAAAGCGGGAGGAGGAGAGACCCAGTACTTC.

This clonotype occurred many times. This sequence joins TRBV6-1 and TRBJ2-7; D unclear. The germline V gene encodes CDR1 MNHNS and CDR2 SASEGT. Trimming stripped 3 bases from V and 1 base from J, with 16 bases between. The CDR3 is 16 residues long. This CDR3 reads CASSDPPRQTSYEQYF. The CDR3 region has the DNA TGTGCCAGCAGTGATCCTCCACGACAAACTTCCTACGAGCAGTACTTC.

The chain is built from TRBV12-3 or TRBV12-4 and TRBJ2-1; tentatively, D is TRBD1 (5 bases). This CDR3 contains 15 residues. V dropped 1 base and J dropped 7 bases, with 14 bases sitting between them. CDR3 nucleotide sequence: TGTGCCAGCAGTTTAGGTGGTCCAGGGTGGAATGAGCAGTTCTTC. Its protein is CASSLGGPGWNEQFF.

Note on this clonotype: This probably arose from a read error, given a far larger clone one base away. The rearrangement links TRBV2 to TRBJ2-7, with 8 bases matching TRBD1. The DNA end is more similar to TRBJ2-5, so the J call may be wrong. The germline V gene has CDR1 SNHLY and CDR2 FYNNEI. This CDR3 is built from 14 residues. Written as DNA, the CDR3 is TGTGTCAGCAGTGATTCAGGGGGCGGTGAGACCCAGTACTTC. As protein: CVSSDSGGGETQYF.

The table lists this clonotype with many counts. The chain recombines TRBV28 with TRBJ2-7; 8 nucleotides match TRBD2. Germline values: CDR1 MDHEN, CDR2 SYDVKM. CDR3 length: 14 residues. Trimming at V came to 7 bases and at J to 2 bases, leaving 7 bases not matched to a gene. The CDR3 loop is CASKEREPTYEQYF. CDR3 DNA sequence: TGTGCCAGCAAAGAGCGGGAGCCTACCTACGAGCAGTACTTC.

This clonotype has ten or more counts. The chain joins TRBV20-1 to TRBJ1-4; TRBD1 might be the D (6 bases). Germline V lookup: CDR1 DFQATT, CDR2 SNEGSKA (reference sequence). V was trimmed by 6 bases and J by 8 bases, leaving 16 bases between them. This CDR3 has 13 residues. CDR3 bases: TGCAGTGCAGGGGGTTCCGCGGGGGAAAAACTGTTTTTT. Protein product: CSAGGSAGEKLFF.